The 11 T cell receptor beta chains presented below share a single source sample, sequenced in a study of Graves' ophthalmopathy and Graves' hyperthyroidism. Using RNA transcripts, the TCR beta CDR3 regions were amplified. An initial RT-PCR round employing HTBI primers preceded a second-round multiplex PCR. TCRdb redid the calling of the multiplex PCR reads with MiXCR, one entry per CDR3 protein. This sample has approximately 210,000 distinct CDR3 sequences, with roughly a fifth found just once. Sequencing was done on a sample of peripheral blood. The receptor source for this set is a woman between 45 and 60 years old with Graves' ophthalmopathy.

This clonotype has a handful of counts. This chain links TRBV4-1 with TRBJ2-2; TRBD2 matches 12 bases. Unmatched junction bases numbered 8, after V lost 0 bases and J lost 0 bases. CDR3 length equals 20 residues. CDR1 is MGHRA, CDR2 YSYEKL, per germline. CDR3 sequence: CASSQDSSGRAGANTGELFF. The CDR3 DNA sequence: TGCGCCAGCAGCCAAGATTCTAGCGGGAGGGCCGGGGCGAACACCGGGGAGCTGTTTTTT.

The chain links TRBV9 to TRBJ2-7; the match to TRBD2 covers 12 bases. V dropped 4 bases and J dropped 5; count of bases not matched to a gene: 13. CDR3 length: 17 residues. In germline, CDR1 is SGDLS, CDR2 YYNGEE. In DNA form, the CDR3 reads TGTGCCAGCAGCTCCCCCGGGGGGGCTAGCGGGGGGGACGAGCAGTACTTC. This codes for CASSSPGGASGGDEQYF.

This clonotype appeared many times. CDR3: CANRDRESSYEQYF. CDR3 bases: TGTGCCAACAGGGACAGAGAATCCTCCTACGAGCAGTACTTC. The V gene is TRBV27, the J gene TRBJ2-7; 7 bases line up with TRBD1. J was trimmed by 0 bases and V by 10 bases; bases with no gene match: 9. CDR1 and CDR2 (germline): MNHEY, SMNVEV (reference sequence). This CDR3 comprises 14 residues.

For the CDR3, the DNA is TGTGCCACCAGAGGGGGCCCCAATCAGCCCCAGCATTTT. This translates into CATRGGPNQPQHF. The chain joins TRBV24-1 to TRBJ1-5; 7 bases agree with TRBD1. Germline loops: CDR1 KGHDR, CDR2 SFDVKD. The J segment lost 3 bases and the V segment lost 7 bases, leaving 2 bases of the junction unmatched. CDR3 length: 13 residues.

This clonotype was observed at least ten times. The chain is built from TRBV24-1 and TRBJ2-7; 9 nucleotides match TRBD1. Germline CDR1 and CDR2: KGHDR and SFDVKD. This CDR3 contains 16 residues. V was pared by 2 bases and J by 5 bases, with 9 bases of the junction left unmatched. The CDR3 spells CATSDSIRDRANEQYF. The DNA of the CDR3 is TGTGCCACCAGTGATTCTATCCGGGACAGGGCCAACGAGCAGTACTTC.

This clonotype came up many times. The V gene is TRBV2, the J gene TRBJ2-7, with D perhaps TRBD1 (6 bases). V dropped 5 bases and J dropped 0 bases, with 11 bases sitting between them. The CDR3 totals 14 residues. Looked up from germline, CDR1 is SNHLY and CDR2 is FYNNEI. This chain's CDR3 is CASSRQVDSYEQYF. CDR3 nucleotides: TGTGCCAGCAGTCGACAGGTAGACTCCTACGAGCAGTACTTC.

This clonotype showed up just once. This chain uses TRBV6-1 with TRBJ2-5; possibly TRBD2 for D (5 bases). Trimming cost V 10 bases and J 5 bases, with 20 bases left between them. Germline CDR1 and CDR2: MNHNS and SASEGT. The CDR3 runs 14 residues. The CDR3 reads CATSRGGGSETQYF. The CDR3 DNA is TGTGCCACCAGCAGAGGTGGAGGTAGCGAGACCCAGTACTTC.

This clonotype was observed many times. The rearrangement uses TRBV4-2 and TRBJ1-1; unclear D gene. CDR1 and CDR2 (germline): LGHNA, YNFKEQ. Trimming took 0 bases from V and 0 from J, leaving 5 bases between them. The CDR3 is made up of 14 amino acids. The CDR3 region has the DNA TGTGCCAGCAGCCAAGATACCATGAACACTGAAGCTTTCTTT. Its translation is CASSQDTMNTEAFF.

Only a few counts were recorded for this clonotype. V gene TRBV14 combines with J gene TRBJ1-2; the D gene is possibly TRBD1 (6 bases). V lost 4 bases, J lost 7 bases, and 25 bases lay in between. Germline assignment: CDR1 SGHDN and CDR2 FVKESK. The CDR3 consists of 17 residues. The CDR3 spells CASSRQRTGAPPGGYTF. The CDR3, as DNA: TGTGCCAGCAGCCGCCAGAGAACGGGGGCGCCCCCGGGTGGCTACACCTTC.

In its sample, this clonotype was seen a few times. The chain recombines TRBV6-1 with TRBJ2-2; D is ambiguous. Per the germline V gene, CDR1 is MNHNS and CDR2 is SASEGT. Deletions cut 8 bases from V and 4 bases from J, with 8 bases between. The CDR3 covers 12 residues. In nucleotides, the CDR3 is TGTGCCAGCCTCTTTATCACCGGGGAGCTGTTTTTT. Protein sequence: CASLFITGELFF.

In this sample, this clonotype turned up a few times. The rearrangement links TRBV30 to TRBJ2-2; 10 bases are shared with TRBD2. In germline, CDR1 is GTSNPN, CDR2 SVGIG (reference sequence). The CDR3 has 14 amino acids. V shed 3 bases, J shed 6 bases, and the junction held 4 bases outside the gene matches. In nucleotides, the CDR3 is TGTGCCTGGAGGCTAGCGGGAGACCCCGGGGAGCTGTTTTTT. Protein product: CAWRLAGDPGELFF.